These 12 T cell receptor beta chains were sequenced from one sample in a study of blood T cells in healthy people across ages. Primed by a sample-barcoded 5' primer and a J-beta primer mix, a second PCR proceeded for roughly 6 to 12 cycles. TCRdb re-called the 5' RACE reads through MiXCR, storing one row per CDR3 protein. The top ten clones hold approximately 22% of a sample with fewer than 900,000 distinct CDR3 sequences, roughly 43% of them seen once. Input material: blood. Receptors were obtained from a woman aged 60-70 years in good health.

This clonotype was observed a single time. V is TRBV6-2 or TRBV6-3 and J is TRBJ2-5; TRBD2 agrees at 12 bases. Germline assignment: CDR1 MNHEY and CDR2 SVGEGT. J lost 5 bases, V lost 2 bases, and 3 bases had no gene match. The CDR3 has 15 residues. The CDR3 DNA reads TGTGCCAGCAGTTACGGACTAGCGGGAAGGGAGACCCAGTACTTC. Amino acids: CASSYGLAGRETQYF.

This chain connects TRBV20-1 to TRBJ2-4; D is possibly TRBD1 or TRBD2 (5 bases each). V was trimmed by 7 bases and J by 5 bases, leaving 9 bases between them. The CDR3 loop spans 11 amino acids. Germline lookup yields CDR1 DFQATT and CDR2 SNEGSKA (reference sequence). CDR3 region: CSVMGQNIQYF. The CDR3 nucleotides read TGCAGTGTAATGGGACAAAACATTCAGTACTTC.

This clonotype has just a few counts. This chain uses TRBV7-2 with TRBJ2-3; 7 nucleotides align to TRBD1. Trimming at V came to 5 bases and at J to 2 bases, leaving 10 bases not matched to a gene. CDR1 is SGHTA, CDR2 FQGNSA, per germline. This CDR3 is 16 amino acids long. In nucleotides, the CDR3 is TGTGCCAGCAGCCCCCCGCCGGGACAGAACACAGATACGCAGTATTTT. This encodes CASSPPPGQNTDTQYF. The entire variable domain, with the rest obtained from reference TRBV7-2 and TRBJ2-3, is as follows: GAGVSQSPSNKVTEKGKDVELRCDPISGHTALYWYRQSLGQGLEFLIYFQGNSAPDKSGLPSDRFSAERTGGSVSTLTIQRTQQEDSAVYLCASSPPPGQNTDTQYFGPGTRLTVL.

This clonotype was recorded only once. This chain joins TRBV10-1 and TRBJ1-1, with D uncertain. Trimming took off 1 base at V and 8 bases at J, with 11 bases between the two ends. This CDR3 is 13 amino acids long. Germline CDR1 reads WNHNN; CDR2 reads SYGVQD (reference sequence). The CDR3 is CASSEWVGSEAFF. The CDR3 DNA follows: TGCGCCAGCAGTGAGTGGGTAGGGTCAGAAGCTTTCTTT.

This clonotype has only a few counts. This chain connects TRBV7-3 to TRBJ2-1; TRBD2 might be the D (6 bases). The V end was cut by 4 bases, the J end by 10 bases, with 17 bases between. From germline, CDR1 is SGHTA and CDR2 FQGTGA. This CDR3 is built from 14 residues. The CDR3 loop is CASSSRGWLGEQFF. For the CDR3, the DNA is TGTGCCAGCAGCTCGCGGGGATGGTTAGGGGAGCAGTTCTTC.

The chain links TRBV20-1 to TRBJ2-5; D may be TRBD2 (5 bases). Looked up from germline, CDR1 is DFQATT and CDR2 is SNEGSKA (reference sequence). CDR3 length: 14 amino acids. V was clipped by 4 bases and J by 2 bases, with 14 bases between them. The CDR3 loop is CSAKVSDYQETQYF. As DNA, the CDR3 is TGCAGTGCTAAAGTGTCAGACTATCAAGAGACCCAGTACTTC.

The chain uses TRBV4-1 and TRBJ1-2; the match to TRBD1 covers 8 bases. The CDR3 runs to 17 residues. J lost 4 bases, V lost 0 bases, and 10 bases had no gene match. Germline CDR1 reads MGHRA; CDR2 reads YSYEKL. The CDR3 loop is CASSQDWQGAPVYGYTF. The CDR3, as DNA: TGCGCCAGCAGCCAAGATTGGCAGGGGGCGCCGGTCTATGGCTACACCTTC.

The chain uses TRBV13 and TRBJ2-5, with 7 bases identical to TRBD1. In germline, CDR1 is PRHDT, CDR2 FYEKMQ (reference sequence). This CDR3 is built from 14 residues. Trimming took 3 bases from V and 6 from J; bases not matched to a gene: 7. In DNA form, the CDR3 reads TGTGCCAGCAGCTTGACAGGGAAGGTAAAGACCCAGTACTTC. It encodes CASSLTGKVKTQYF.

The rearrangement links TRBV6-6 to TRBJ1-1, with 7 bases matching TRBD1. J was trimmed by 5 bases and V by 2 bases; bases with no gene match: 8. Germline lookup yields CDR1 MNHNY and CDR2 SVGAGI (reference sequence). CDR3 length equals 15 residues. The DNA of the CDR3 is TGTGCCAGCAGTTACGCCTCAGGGGGAGGGACTGAAGCTTTCTTT. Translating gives CASSYASGGGTEAFF.

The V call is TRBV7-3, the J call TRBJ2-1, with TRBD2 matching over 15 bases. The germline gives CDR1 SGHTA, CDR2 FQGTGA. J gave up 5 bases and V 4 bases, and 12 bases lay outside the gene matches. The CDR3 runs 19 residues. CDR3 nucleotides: TGTGCCAGCAGCTGGGTGTCTCCGGGACTAGCGGGAGGTAACAATGAGCAGTTCTTC. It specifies CASSWVSPGLAGGNNEQFF.

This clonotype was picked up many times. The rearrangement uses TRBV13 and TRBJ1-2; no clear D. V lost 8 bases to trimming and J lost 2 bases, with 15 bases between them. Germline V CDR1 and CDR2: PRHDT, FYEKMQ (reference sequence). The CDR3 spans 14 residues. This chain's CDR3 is CASPSRVSNYGYTF. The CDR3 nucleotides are TGTGCCAGCCCGTCCCGGGTTTCGAACTATGGCTACACCTTC.

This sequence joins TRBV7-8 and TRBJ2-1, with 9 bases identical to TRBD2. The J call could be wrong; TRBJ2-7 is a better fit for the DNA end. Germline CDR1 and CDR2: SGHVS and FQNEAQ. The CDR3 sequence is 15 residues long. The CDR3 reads CASSAGLAQYNEQYF. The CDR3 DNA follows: TGTGCCAGCAGCGCAGGACTAGCGCAGTACAATGAGCAGTACTTC.